Sequencing of this T cell receptor beta chain was carried out in a study of cytomegalovirus exposure and HLA in healthy donors. Use of 60 Vbeta and 13 Jbeta primers characterized the PCR. The data were produced by immunoSEQ multiplex PCR, yet TCRdb's version contains in-frame clones alone and is incomplete. The sample includes about 110,000 clones, 75% to 90% seen only once; the top ten take around 1.9%. General observations from the study: A later analysis linked a missense variant in DCLRE1C to the trimming of TCR beta V and J genes. Follow-up analysis seemed to connect common viral pathogens with several of the most significant clusters identified. Listed as cytomegalovirus-associated were 170 or so TCR beta chains.

CDR3 length: 14 amino acids. After removal of 6 bases from V and 10 bases from J, the junction contained 8 bases not matched to a gene. The V gene's germline CDR1 is SGHTA and CDR2 FQGNSA. As to this clone: The antigen is undetermined.

The V call is TRBV7-2, the J call TRBJ1-6, with 8 bases lining up with TRBD1. This sequence was found in a middle-aged man in good health and CMV-seronegative. Specimen: PBMCs. DNA of the CDR3: TGTGCCAGCAGGCCCCAGGGGGCAAGGTCACCCCTCCACTTT. Encoded protein: CASRPQGARSPLHF. Combining the CDR3 with reference TRBV7-2 and TRBJ1-6 gives the whole variable domain GAGVSQSPSNKVTEKGKDVELRCDPISGHTALYWYRQSLGQGLEFLIYFQGNSAPDKSGLPSDRFSAERTGGSVSTLTIQRTQQEDSAVYLCASRPQGARSPLHFGNGTRLTVT.